This section outlines one T cell receptor beta chain sequence together with its context. Its cognate antigen is unknown. Sequenced by immunoSEQ multiplex PCR; TCRdb stores in-frame clones only, minus some. The sample consists of under 55,000 clones, 75% to 90% of them appearing once. Chemo-refractory metastatic non-small-cell lung cancer patients received focal radiation with ipilimumab CTLA-4 blockade. The data are from a study of radiotherapy plus CTLA-4 blockade in lung cancer. Regarding the study as a whole: Researchers report tumor-derived TCR clones expanding in blood after radiotherapy plus ipilimumab. Early shifts in blood T cell clones, with interferon-beta, reportedly predicted response best.

Germline lookup yields CDR1 SGHDT and CDR2 YYEEEE. The CDR3 is 14 residues long. Trimming left V 1 base short and J 1 base short, with 8 bases between. The rearrangement links TRBV5-6 to TRBJ2-5, with a tentative D call TRBD2 (6 bases). This TCR was recovered from a human donor with non-small cell lung cancer who had stable disease on radiotherapy plus ipilimumab. The sequencing used peripheral blood, collected from a patient treated with radiotherapy plus ipilimumab. CDR3 sequence reads: CASSLTGSQETQYF. CDR3 DNA: TGTGCCAGCAGCTTGACCGGGAGCCAAGAGACCCAGTACTTC.